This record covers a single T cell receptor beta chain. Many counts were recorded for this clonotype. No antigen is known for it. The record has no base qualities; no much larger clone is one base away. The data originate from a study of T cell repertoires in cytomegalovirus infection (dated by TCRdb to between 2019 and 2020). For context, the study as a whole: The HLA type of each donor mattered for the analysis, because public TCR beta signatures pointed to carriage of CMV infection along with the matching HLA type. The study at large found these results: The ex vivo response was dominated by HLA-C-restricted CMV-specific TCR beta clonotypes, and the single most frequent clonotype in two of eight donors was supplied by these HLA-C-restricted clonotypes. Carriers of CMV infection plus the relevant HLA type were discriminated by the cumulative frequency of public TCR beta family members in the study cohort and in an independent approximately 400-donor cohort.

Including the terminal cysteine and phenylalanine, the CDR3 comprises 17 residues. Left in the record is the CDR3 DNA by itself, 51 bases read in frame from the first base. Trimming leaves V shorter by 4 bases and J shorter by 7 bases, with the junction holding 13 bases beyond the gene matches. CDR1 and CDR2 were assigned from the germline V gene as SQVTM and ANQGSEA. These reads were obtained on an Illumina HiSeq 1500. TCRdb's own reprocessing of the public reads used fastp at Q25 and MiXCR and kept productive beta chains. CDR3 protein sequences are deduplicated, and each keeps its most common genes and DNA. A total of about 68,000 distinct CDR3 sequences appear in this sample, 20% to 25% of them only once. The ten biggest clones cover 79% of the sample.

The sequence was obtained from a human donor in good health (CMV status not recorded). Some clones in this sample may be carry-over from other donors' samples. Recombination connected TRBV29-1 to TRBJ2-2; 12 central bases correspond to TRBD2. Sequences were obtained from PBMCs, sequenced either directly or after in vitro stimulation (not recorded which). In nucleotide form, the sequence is TGCAGCGTTGGAGAGAGGAGACTAGCGGGAGAGGGCGGGGAGCTGTTTTTT. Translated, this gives CSVGERRLAGEGGELFF.